These T cell receptor beta chains were read from a single sample in a study of blood T cells in healthy people across ages. TCRdb re-analysed the 5' RACE reads in MiXCR, keeping a single row per CDR3 protein. The sample holds over 500,000 distinct CDR3 sequences, 27% seen once. These sequences were also reported in another study, on T cells of mothers and their children.

The sequenced material came from blood. The origin of the receptors is a boy between 2 and 10 years old in good health. CDR3s leave out the opening cysteine and the closing phenylalanine or tryptophan. The order of the fields is J gene, clone size, V gene, D gene, CDR3 protein. A D gene is named only where the DNA matches it firmly. Only some rows state a clone size, as once, few, many or a class for expanded clones.

TRBJ2-6	-	TRBV6-1	-	ASTQDSGANVLT
TRBJ2-1	-	TRBV27	TRBD2	ATAAGGFNEQF
TRBJ2-3	-	TRBV5-5	-	ASSLGQGPWDTQY
TRBJ2-3	few	TRBV29-1	-	SVSGINTDTQY
TRBJ2-2	-	TRBV6-2/TRBV6-3	TRBD2	ASSRGLAGEHTGELF
TRBJ1-1	-	TRBV6-5	-	ASRRGQPTEAF
TRBJ2-3	few	TRBV5-8	TRBD2	ASSFGGRETDTQY
TRBJ1-2	few	TRBV14	-	ASSPRWIKGGGGYT
TRBJ2-1	-	TRBV4-1	-	ASSDPTGVIGDEQF
TRBJ2-3	-	TRBV10-3	-	AISEGGATDTQY
TRBJ2-3	few	TRBV20-1	TRBD2	SAMVLAGAPDTQY
TRBJ2-5	-	TRBV27	-	ASSPTAGAIETQY
TRBJ2-7	-	TRBV4-3	TRBD1	ASSQAALTGIHEQY
TRBJ2-5	many	TRBV7-2	-	ASSPQVAGETQY
TRBJ2-1	-	TRBV7-3	-	ASSLTTSFSYNEQF
TRBJ2-4	-	TRBV5-4	-	ASSLDPSRSKNIQY
TRBJ2-4	few	TRBV20-1	-	SARKLRNIQY
TRBJ1-2	few	TRBV30	-	AWSVSVVSGYT
TRBJ1-2	few	TRBV3-1	TRBD1	ASSHRQGHYGYT
TRBJ2-5	-	TRBV7-2	-	ASSSFFGGKQETQY
TRBJ2-7	-	TRBV7-3	TRBD1	ASSSHSGTGPHEQY
-	-	TRBV4-3	TRBD2	ASSQVASGSRSLNEQF
TRBJ2-7	-	TRBV21-1	-	ASSKAASGRAFGEQY